These 2 T cell receptor beta chains share one sample of origin, sequenced in a study of CD8+CD57+ T cells in acquired aplastic anemia (dated by TCRdb to about 2018). Sequencing instrument: Illumina HiSeq 2000. Genomic DNA was used as template for profiling of TCR beta VDJ combinations and CDR3 sequences. The raw public data were reprocessed by TCRdb itself: fastp quality trimming at Q25, MiXCR clonotype calling, in-frame beta chains only. Entries are consolidated by CDR3 protein sequence, retaining the most common genes and DNA. This sample gives about 110,000 distinct CDR3 sequences in total; 50% to 65% of them show up just once. The ten top clones hold 30% to 35% of the sample. Sequenced: sorted CD4+, CD8+, or CD8+CD57+ T cells (not recorded which) from PBMCs. These receptors were obtained from a human donor in good health, serving as a control.

There are many counts of this clonotype. The V call is TRBV12-3 or TRBV12-4, the J call TRBJ1-2; TRBD1 might be the D (6 bases). The CDR3 contains 14 residues. V was cut by 7 bases and J by 5 bases, with 17 bases left in between. The CDR3 nucleotides read TGTGCCAGCAAGGGGGACGGAAACCAGTATGGCTACACCTTC. It yields the protein CASKGDGNQYGYTF.

This clonotype showed up many times. This chain links TRBV7-3 with TRBJ2-3, with D unresolved. The germline V and J ends were trimmed by 3 bases and 6 bases, with 13 bases remaining between them. The CDR3 is 14 amino acids. The germline V gene has CDR1 SGHTA and CDR2 FQGTGA. The CDR3 loop reads CASSLGNPADTQYF. The CDR3 DNA sequence: TGTGCCAGCAGCTTGGGAAACCCAGCTGATACGCAGTATTTT.